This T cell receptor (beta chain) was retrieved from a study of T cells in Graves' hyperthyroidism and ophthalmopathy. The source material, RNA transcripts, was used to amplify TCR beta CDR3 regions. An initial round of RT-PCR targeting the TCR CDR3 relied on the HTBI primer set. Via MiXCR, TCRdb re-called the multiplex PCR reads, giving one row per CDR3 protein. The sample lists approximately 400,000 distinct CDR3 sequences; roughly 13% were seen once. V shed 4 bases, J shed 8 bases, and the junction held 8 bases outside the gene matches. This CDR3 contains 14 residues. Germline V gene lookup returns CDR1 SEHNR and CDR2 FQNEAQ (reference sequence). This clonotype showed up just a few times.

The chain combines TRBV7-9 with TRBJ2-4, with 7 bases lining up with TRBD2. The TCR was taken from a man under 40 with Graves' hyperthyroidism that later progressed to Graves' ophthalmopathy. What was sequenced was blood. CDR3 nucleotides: TGTGCCAGCAGCTATCGGGACTATTCTTACATTCAGTACTTC. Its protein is CASSYRDYSYIQYF.